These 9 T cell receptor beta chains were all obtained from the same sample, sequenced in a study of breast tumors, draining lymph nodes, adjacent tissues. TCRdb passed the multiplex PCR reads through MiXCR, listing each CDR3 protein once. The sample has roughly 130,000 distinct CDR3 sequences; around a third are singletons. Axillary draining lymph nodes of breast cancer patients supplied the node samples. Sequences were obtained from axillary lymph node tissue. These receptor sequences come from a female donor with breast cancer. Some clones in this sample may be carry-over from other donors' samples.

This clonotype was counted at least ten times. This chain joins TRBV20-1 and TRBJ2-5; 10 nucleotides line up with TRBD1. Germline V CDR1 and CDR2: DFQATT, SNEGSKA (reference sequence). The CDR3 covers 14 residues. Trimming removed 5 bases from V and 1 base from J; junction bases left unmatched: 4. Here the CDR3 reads CSAGGQGFQETQYF. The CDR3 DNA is TGCAGTGCTGGGGGACAGGGGTTCCAAGAGACCCAGTACTTC.

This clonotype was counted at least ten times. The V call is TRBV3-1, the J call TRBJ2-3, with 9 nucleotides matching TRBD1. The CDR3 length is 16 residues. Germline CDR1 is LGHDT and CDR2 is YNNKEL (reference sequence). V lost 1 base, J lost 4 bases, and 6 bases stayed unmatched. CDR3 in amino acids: CASSQVWDRVSDTQYF. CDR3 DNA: TGTGCCAGCAGCCAAGTGTGGGACAGGGTATCAGATACGCAGTATTTT.

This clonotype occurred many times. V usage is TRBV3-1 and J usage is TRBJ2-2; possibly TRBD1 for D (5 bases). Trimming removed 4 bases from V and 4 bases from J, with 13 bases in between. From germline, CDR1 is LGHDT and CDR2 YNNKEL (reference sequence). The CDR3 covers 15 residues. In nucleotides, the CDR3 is TGTGCCAGCAGCCGTGGACATGCCGGCACCGGGGAGCTGTTTTTT. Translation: CASSRGHAGTGELFF.

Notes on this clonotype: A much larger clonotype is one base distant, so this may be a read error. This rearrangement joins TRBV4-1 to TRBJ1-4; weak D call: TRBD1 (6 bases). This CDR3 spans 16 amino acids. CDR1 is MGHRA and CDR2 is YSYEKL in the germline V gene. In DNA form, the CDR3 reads TGCGCCAGCCACCCGTACCGGGGGCCGGGGGATGAAAGACTGTTTTTT. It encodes CASHPYRGPGDERLFF.

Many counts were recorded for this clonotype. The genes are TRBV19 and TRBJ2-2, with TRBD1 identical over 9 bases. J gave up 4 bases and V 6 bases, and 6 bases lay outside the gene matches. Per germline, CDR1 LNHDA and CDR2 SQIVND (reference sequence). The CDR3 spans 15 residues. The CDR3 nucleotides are TGTGCCAGTAGCAAGGGACAGGGATCCACCGGGGAGCTGTTTTTT. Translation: CASSKGQGSTGELFF.

CDR3: CSAPLTGGFRYEQYF. In DNA, the CDR3 is TGCAGTGCTCCTCTCACAGGGGGCTTTCGGTACGAGCAGTACTTC. The V gene is TRBV20-1, the J gene TRBJ2-7; 9 bases are shared with TRBD1. Germline-derived CDR1 and CDR2 are DFQATT and SNEGSKA (reference sequence). This CDR3 comprises 15 residues. With 5 bases clipped from V and 4 bases from J, the junction kept 12 bases outside the gene matches.

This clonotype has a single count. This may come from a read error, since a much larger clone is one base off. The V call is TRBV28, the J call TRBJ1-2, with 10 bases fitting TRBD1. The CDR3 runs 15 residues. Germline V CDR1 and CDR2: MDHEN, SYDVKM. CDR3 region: CACSPGDRGGYGYTF. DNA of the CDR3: TGTGCCTGCAGTCCAGGGGACAGGGGAGGCTATGGCTACACCTTC.

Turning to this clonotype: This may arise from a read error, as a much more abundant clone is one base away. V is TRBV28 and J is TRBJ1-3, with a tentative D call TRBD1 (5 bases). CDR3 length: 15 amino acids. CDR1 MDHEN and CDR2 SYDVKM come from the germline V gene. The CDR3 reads CVSSVGQGTGNTIYF. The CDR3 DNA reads TGTGTCAGCAGTGTGGGGCAGGGCACTGGAAACACCATATATTTT.

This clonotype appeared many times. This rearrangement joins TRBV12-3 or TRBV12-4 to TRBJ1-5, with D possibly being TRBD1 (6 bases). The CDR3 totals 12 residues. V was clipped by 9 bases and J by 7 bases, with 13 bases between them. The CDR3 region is CASNRGGQPQHF. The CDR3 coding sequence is TGTGCCAGTAATAGGGGGGGCCAGCCCCAGCATTTT.